This TCR beta chain was identified during a study of OX40 agonist ivuxolimab in advanced cancers. Across the study: Ivuxolimab, an agonistic anti-OX40 (CD134) antibody, was given to patients. Three patients responded partially, comprising one with hepatocellular carcinoma and two with cutaneous melanoma. General observations from the study: Doses of 0.1 to 3.0 mg/kg were accompanied by clonal expansion of CD4+ and CD8+ blood T cells by week 6. The mean number of expanded clones was higher in CD8+ T cells than in CD4+.

Note on this clone: Its antigen remains unknown.

Data came from immunoSEQ multiplex PCR; TCRdb stores just in-frame clones and leaves some out. The profile shows around 56,000 clones, roughly 82% of them singletons. CDR1 is SEHNR, CDR2 FQNEAQ, per germline (reference sequence). The CDR3 covers 14 residues. Trimming at V came to 3 bases and at J to 5 bases, leaving 6 bases not matched to a gene. The receptor was isolated from an adult with an advanced solid tumor such as melanoma, head and neck, liver or kidney cancer. The chain combines TRBV7-9 with TRBJ1-1; 7 bases line up with TRBD1. This material consisted of CD4+ or CD8+ T cells sorted from blood, taken in a trial of the OX40 agonist ivuxolimab. The CDR3: CASSLTGSGTEAFF. The CDR3 DNA reads as TGTGCCAGCAGCTTGACAGGGAGCGGGACTGAAGCTTTCTTT. Combining the CDR3 with reference TRBV7-9 and TRBJ1-1 gives the whole variable domain DTGVSQNPRHKITKRGQNVTFRCDPISEHNRLYWYRQTLGQGPEFLTYFQNEAQLEKSRLLSDRFSAERPKGSFSTLEIQRTEQGDSAMYLCASSLTGSGTEAFFGQGTRLTVV.